A selection of T cell receptor beta chains follows, all from one sample in a study of T-cell reconstitution after alpha-beta-depleted transplantation in children. TCRdb reanalysed the PCR reads using MiXCR and keeps one entry per CDR3 protein. Among 610,000 or so distinct CDR3 sequences listed, about a quarter were seen once. The sample in question was PBMCs, obtained before TCRalphabeta/CD19-depleted stem cell transplant. Every receptor here comes from a boy under two years old with Wiskott-Aldrich syndrome, due to receive a stem cell transplant. Each CDR3 is given with its conserved first and last residue. A D gene is named only where the DNA matches it firmly. The listing skips clone size in some rows; elsewhere it reads once, few, many or a size class.

j_gene,d_gene,abundance,len,v_gene,CDR3aa,CDR3nt
TRBJ1-1,TRBD1,NA,12,TRBV7-9,CASSFGDRWAFF,TGTGCCAGCAGCTTTGGGGACAGATGGGCTTTCTTT
TRBJ2-5,TRBD1,NA,13,TRBV29-1,CSVDRGFQETQYF,TGCAGCGTCGACAGGGGGTTCCAAGAGACCCAGTACTTC
TRBJ1-1,NA,few,14,TRBV7-2,CASSLSTRGTEAFF,TGTGCCAGCAGCTTGAGTACCCGGGGAACTGAAGCTTTCTTT
TRBJ2-3,TRBD2,NA,16,TRBV5-1,CASSLAGLADTDTQYF,TGCGCCAGCAGCTTGGCGGGACTAGCGGACACAGATACGCAGTATTTT
TRBJ2-7,TRBD2,NA,11,TRBV30,CALIAGYEQYF,TGTGCCTTGATAGCGGGCTACGAGCAGTACTTC
TRBJ2-7,NA,few,14,TRBV28,CASSPLGTLDEQYF,TGTGCCAGCAGTCCCCTGGGCACCCTGGACGAGCAGTACTTC
TRBJ2-7,NA,NA,13,TRBV10-3,CAISETGIYEQYF,TGTGCCATCAGTGAGACAGGGATCTACGAGCAGTACTTC
TRBJ2-1,TRBD2,NA,18,TRBV15,CATSRRRGTGGPTNEQFF,TGTGCCACCAGCAGAAGGCGAGGAACGGGAGGGCCCACCAATGAGCAGTTCTTC
TRBJ2-7,NA,NA,15,TRBV28,CASSLGGGTFYEQYF,TGTGCCAGCAGTTTAGGTGGCGGGACCTTCTACGAGCAGTACTTC
TRBJ2-1,TRBD2,NA,15,TRBV5-1,CASRASGRIYNEQFF,TGCGCCAGCAGGGCTAGCGGGAGGATCTACAATGAGCAGTTCTTC
TRBJ1-5,TRBD1,few,14,TRBV5-8,CASSLGTGPEPQHF,TGTGCCAGCAGCTTAGGGACAGGGCCGGAGCCCCAGCATTTT
TRBJ2-1,NA,few,12,TRBV3-1,CASSQQAGEQFF,TGTGCCAGCAGCCAGCAGGCGGGTGAGCAGTTCTTC
TRBJ2-3,TRBD2,few,18,TRBV5-5,CASSARLAGGMGTDTQYF,TGTGCCAGCAGCGCGCGACTAGCGGGAGGGATGGGCACAGATACGCAGTATTTT
TRBJ1-1,TRBD1,NA,13,TRBV29-1,CSVDKGANTEAFF,TGCAGCGTTGATAAGGGGGCGAACACTGAAGCTTTCTTT
TRBJ2-2,NA,NA,15,TRBV7-9,CASSLVGTNTGELFF,TGTGCCAGCAGCCTGGTAGGGACGAACACCGGGGAGCTGTTTTTT
TRBJ2-2,NA,NA,15,TRBV5-5,CASSLAVAATGELFF,TGTGCCAGCAGCTTGGCCGTGGCAGCCACCGGGGAGCTGTTTTTT
TRBJ2-7,TRBD1,NA,14,TRBV27,CASRRGQGQYEQYF,TGTGCCAGCAGAAGGGGACAGGGCCAATACGAGCAGTACTTC
TRBJ2-7,TRBD1,NA,14,TRBV20-1,CSATTGQGLSEQYF,TGCAGTGCCACGACCGGACAGGGACTTTCCGAGCAGTACTTC
TRBJ1-4,NA,few,13,TRBV20-1,CSAPDRGGEKLFF,TGCAGTGCCCCGGACCGAGGTGGTGAAAAACTGTTTTTT
TRBJ2-5,NA,NA,12,TRBV3-1,CASRRDQETQYF,TGTGCCAGCAGGCGGGACCAAGAGACCCAGTACTTC
TRBJ1-1,NA,once,15,TRBV20-1,CSATVSTGRGGKAFF,TGCAGTGCCACCGTCTCTACAGGCCGTGGAGGGAAAGCTTTCTTT
TRBJ2-7,NA,NA,11,TRBV12-3/TRBV12-4,CASSSYRDAYF,TGTGCCAGCAGTTCCTACAGGGACGCGTACTTC
TRBJ2-5,TRBD1,NA,16,TRBV5-5,CASSLGTTGGSVTQYF,TGTGCCAGCAGCTTGGGTACGACAGGGGGCTCGGTGACCCAGTACTTC
TRBJ1-1,NA,few,12,TRBV12-3/TRBV12-4,CASSPRGGAAFF,TGTGCCAGCAGCCCCCGGGGGGGCGCAGCTTTCTTT
TRBJ1-5,NA,few,14,TRBV5-6,CASSLLSSNQPQHF,TGTGCCAGCAGCTTGTTATCAAGCAATCAGCCCCAGCATTTT
TRBJ2-7,TRBD1,NA,16,TRBV29-1,CSVDLRGTGGRNEQYF,TGCAGCGTTGATCTACGTGGGACAGGGGGCCGAAACGAGCAGTACTTC
TRBJ2-3,TRBD2,NA,14,TRBV11-2,CASSGGTSGYTQYF,TGTGCCAGCAGCGGCGGGACTAGCGGGTATACGCAGTATTTT
TRBJ2-7,TRBD2,NA,14,TRBV3-1,CASSPLAGGNEQYF,TGTGCCAGCAGCCCACTAGCGGGAGGAAACGAGCAGTACTTC
TRBJ2-7,NA,NA,17,TRBV5-1,CASRIGTGRGTGYEQYF,TGCGCCAGCCGAATAGGGACCGGAAGGGGTACTGGGTACGAGCAGTACTTC
TRBJ2-5,NA,NA,11,TRBV20-1,CTASRGKTQYF,TGCACCGCTAGCAGGGGAAAGACCCAGTACTTC
TRBJ2-1,TRBD2,NA,19,TRBV27,CASSQSLAGGLTSYNEQFF,TGTGCCAGCAGCCAGTCTCTAGCGGGAGGCCTCACCTCCTACAATGAGCAGTTCTTC
TRBJ2-7,NA,few,17,TRBV4-1,CASSQDGWGVYSIEQYF,TGCGCCAGCAGCCAAGATGGGTGGGGCGTATACTCTATTGAGCAGTACTTC
TRBJ2-4,NA,NA,13,TRBV30,CAWNAGPGDIQYF,TGTGCCTGGAACGCGGGACCGGGCGACATTCAGTACTTC
TRBJ2-3,NA,NA,12,TRBV12-3/TRBV12-4,CASSFLRDTQYF,TGTGCCAGCAGTTTTCTGAGGGATACGCAGTATTTT
TRBJ2-7,TRBD2,few,14,TRBV10-1,CASSDTGGRDEQYF,TGCGCCAGCAGTGATACGGGAGGGCGAGACGAGCAGTACTTC
TRBJ2-1,NA,NA,12,TRBV29-1,CSAQPGTNEQFF,TGCAGCGCCCAGCCGGGAACCAATGAGCAGTTCTTC
TRBJ2-4,NA,few,16,TRBV14,CASSQVSTGAKNIQYF,TGTGCCAGCAGCCAAGTATCAACAGGCGCCAAAAACATTCAGTACTTC
TRBJ2-3,TRBD2,NA,14,TRBV20-1,CSATLAGVKDTQYF,TGCAGTGCGACCCTAGCGGGAGTGAAAGATACGCAGTATTTT
TRBJ2-2,NA,NA,17,TRBV5-1,CASSGGTGGTYTGELFF,TGCGCCAGCAGCGGGGGGACTGGCGGGACTTACACCGGGGAGCTGTTTTTT